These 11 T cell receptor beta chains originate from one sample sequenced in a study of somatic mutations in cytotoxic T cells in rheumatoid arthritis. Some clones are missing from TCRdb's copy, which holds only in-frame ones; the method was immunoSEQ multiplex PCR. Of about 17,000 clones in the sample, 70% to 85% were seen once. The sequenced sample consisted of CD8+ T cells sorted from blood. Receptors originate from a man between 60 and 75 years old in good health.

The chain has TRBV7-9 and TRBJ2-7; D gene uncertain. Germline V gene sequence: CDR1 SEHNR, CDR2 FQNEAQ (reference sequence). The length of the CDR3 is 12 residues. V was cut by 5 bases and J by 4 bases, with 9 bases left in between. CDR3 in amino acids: CASSPESYEQYF. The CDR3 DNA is TGTGCCAGCAGCCCCGAGAGTTACGAGCAGTACTTC. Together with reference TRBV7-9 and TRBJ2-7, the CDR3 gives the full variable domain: DTGVSQNPRHKITKRGQNVTFRCDPISEHNRLYWYRQTLGQGPEFLTYFQNEAQLEKSRLLSDRFSAERPKGSFSTLEIQRTEQGDSAMYLCASSPESYEQYFGPGTRLTVT.

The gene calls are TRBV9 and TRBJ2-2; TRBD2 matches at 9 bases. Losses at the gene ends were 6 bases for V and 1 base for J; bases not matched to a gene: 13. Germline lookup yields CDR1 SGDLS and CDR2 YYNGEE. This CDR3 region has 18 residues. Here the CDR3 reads CASTDSKLLAGNTGELFF. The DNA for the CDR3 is TGTGCCAGCACCGACTCAAAGCTACTAGCGGGGAACACCGGGGAGCTGTTTTTT. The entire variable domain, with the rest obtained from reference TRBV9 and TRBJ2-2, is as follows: DSGVTQTPKHLITATGQRVTLRCSPRSGDLSVYWYQQSLDQGLQFLIQYYNGEERAKGNILERFSAQQFPDLHSELNLSSLELGDSALYFCASTDSKLLAGNTGELFFGEGSRLTVL.

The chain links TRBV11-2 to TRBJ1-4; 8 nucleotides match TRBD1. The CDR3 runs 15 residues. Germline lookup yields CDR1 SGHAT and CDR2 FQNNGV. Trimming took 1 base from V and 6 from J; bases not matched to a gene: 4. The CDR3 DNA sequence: TGTGCCAGCAGCTTAGGGCAGGGGGCGGATGAAAAACTGTTTTTT. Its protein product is CASSLGQGADEKLFF. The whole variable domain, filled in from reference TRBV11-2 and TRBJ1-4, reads EAGVAQSPRYKIIEKRQSVAFWCNPISGHATLYWYQQILGQGPKLLIQFQNNGVVDDSQLPKDRFSAERLKGVDSTLKIQPAKLEDSAVYLCASSLGQGADEKLFFGSGTQLSVL.

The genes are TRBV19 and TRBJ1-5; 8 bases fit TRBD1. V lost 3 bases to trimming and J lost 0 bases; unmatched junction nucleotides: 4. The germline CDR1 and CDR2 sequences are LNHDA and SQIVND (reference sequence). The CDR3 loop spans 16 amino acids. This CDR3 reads CASSITGGVSNQPQHF. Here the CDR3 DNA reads TGTGCCAGTAGTATCACAGGGGGGGTTAGCAATCAGCCCCAGCATTTT.

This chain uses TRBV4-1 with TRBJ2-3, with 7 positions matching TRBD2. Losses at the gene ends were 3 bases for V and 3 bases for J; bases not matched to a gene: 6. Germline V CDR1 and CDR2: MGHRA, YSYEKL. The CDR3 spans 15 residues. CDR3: CASSHGGRGTDTQYF. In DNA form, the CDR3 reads TGCGCCAGCAGCCACGGCGGGAGAGGTACAGATACGCAGTATTTT.

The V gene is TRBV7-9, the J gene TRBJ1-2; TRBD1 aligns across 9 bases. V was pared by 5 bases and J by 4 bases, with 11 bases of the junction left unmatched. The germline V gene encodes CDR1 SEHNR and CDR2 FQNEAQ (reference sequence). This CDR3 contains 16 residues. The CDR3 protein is CASSNRGQGPPYGYTF. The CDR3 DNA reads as TGTGCCAGCAGCAATCGTGGACAGGGGCCGCCCTATGGCTACACCTTC.

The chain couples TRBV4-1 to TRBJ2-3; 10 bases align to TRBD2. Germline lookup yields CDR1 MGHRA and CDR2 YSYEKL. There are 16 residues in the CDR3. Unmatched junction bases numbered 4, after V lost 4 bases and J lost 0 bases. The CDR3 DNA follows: TGCGCCAGCAGCCTAAGGACTAGCGGTAGCACAGATACGCAGTATTTT. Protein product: CASSLRTSGSTDTQYF.

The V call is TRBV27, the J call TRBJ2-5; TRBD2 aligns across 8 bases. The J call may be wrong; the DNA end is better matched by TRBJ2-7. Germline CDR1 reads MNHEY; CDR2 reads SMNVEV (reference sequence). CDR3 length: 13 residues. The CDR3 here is CASTPGLGYEQYF. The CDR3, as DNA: TGTGCCAGCACGCCGGGACTAGGATACGAGCAGTACTTC.

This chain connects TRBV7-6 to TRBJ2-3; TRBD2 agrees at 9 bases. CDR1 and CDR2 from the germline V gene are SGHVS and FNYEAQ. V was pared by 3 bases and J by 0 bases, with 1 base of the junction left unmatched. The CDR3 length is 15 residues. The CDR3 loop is CASSLLAGSTDTQYF. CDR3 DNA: TGTGCCAGCAGCTTGCTAGCGGGGAGCACAGATACGCAGTATTTT.

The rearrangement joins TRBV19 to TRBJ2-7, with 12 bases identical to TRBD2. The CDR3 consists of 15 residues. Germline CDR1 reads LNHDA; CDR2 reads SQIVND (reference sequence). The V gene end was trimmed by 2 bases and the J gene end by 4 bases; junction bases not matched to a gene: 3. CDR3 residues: CASSILAGGFYEQYF. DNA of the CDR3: TGTGCCAGTAGTATACTAGCGGGAGGGTTTTACGAGCAGTACTTC.

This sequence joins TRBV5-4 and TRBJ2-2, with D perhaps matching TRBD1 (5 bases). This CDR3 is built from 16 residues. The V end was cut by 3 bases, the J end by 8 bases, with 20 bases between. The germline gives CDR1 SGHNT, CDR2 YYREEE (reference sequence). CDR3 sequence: CASSSGAQGFSGELFF. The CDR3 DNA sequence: TGTGCCAGCAGCTCCGGAGCGCAGGGCTTCTCGGGGGAGCTGTTTTTT.